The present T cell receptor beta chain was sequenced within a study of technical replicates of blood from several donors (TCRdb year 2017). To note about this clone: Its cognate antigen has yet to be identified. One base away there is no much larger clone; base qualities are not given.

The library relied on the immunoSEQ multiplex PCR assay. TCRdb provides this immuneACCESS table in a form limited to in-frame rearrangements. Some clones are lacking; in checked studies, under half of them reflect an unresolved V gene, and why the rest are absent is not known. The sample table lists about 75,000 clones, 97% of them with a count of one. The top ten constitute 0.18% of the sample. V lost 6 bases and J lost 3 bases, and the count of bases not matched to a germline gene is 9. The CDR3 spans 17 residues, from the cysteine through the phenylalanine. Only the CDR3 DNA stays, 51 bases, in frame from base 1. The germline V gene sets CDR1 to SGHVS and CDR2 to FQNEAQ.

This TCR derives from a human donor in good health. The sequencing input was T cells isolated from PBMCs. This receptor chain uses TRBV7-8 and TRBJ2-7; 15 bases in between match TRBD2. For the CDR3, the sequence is CASRKGLAGGLVYEQYF. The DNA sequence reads TGTGCCAGCAGAAAAGGACTAGCGGGAGGGCTGGTCTACGAGCAGTACTTC. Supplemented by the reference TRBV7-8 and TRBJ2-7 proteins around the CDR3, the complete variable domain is GAGVSQSPRYKVAKRGQDVALRCDPISGHVSLFWYQQALGQGPEFLTYFQNEAQLDKSGLPSDRFFAERPEGSVSTLKIQRTQQEDSAVYLCASRKGLAGGLVYEQYFGPGTRLTVT.